This is a list of T cell receptor beta chains from one sample in a study of T-cell memory formation after mild COVID-19. TCRdb itself ran the 5' RACE reads through MiXCR, one entry per CDR3 protein. The profile shows 400,000 to 500,000 distinct CDR3 sequences, more than 15% of them singletons. The sample comprised PBMCs or a T cell subset sorted from them (not recorded which). The receptors here all came from a man aged 18 to 30 who had mild COVID-19 (a few samples of this study predate the infection). Cell type and time point are not known. Both conserved end residues are part of each CDR3.

v_call cdr3_aa
TRBV12-3/TRBV12-4 CASSIYREDTDTQYF
TRBV20-1 CSAVDQRKLFF
TRBV5-1 CASSPPDRGFSDTQYF
TRBV7-9 CASSGRGEGLSNTEAFF
TRBV20-1 CSARDGLTNEKLFF
TRBV5-1 CASSLEQLQYF
TRBV7-9 CASSFPSYNEQFF
TRBV5-1 CASSYDTAYGYTF
TRBV7-9 CASTTPQGESANEKLFF
TRBV3-1 CASSPGTKYNEQFF
TRBV6-5 CASRRQENYGYTF
TRBV5-5 CASSLEGTGLNTEAFF
TRBV4-2 CASSPSGGWNEQFF
TRBV20-1 CSARDVGGGSPLHF
TRBV7-9 CASSATHNRDTGELFF
TRBV12-5 CASGHRGGTDTQYF
TRBV7-2 CASSLGRFSTDTQYF
TRBV12-3/TRBV12-4 CASSPPGGENEKLFF
TRBV5-1 CASRGDGSYEQYF
TRBV6-5 CASSYSGRGPDYGYTF
TRBV7-9 CASSLAGQATGAFF
TRBV5-1 CASSVKNAGTGNTDTQYF
TRBV20-1 CSARGASGAQETQYF
TRBV7-2 CASSLAQWTSYEQYF
TRBV4-3 CASSQERAGYNEQFF
TRBV6-5 CASRQGSIRFWETQYF
TRBV24-1 CATRRTGDTDTQYF
TRBV12-3/TRBV12-4 CASSSSTGGNQPQHF
TRBV6-1 CASSVRVIAGELFF
TRBV10-3 CASLHSGGAQETQYF
TRBV6-5 CATGGQPTDTQYF
TRBV4-3 CASSQLPGLDNEQFF
TRBV12-3/TRBV12-4 CASRWTGVDTEAFF
TRBV20-1 CSAPGTRADTQYF
TRBV20-1 CSAPRPNYGYTF
TRBV2 CASNVGQGQGYTF
TRBV7-6 CASSRRQGLNTGELFF
TRBV20-1 CSARQGAKPTYTF
TRBV5-1 CASSLALAGEQYF
TRBV4-3 CASAGGAGTMNTEAFF
TRBV7-2 CASSRELTGANVLTF
TRBV10-3 CAIRGQRSILYGYTF
TRBV5-1 CASSDGRRDTGELFF
TRBV7-9 CASSPMAGGGTEAFF
TRBV6-1 CASSEETTQHF
TRBV29-1 CSVEGLNQPEQFF
TRBV28 CASRVEVNEPFF
TRBV5-1 CASSLVRSELGNEQFF
TRBV9 CASSVVGAGTGELFF